This TCR beta chain was recovered during a study of cytomegalovirus exposure and HLA in healthy donors. This clone has a single count. Antigen: not known. Notes on the study in general: When a later analysis compared HLA-associated TCR beta chains with equally common others, the HLA-associated chains turned out to be more clonally expanded and to have lower generation probabilities. It was assumed in the presence/absence analyses that sequencing depth was roughly uniform across donors. Prior analysis indicated that the majority of TCR beta V segments exhibited productivity approximately 87% or approximately 30% of the time.

This PCR relied on a set of 60 Vbeta primers and 13 Jbeta primers. TCRdb's table, derived via immunoSEQ multiplex PCR, lists solely in-frame clones and lacks some. The repertoire holds around 120,000 clones, with more than 60% as singletons. Per germline, CDR1 DFQATT and CDR2 SNEGSKA (reference sequence). The CDR3 extends over 11 amino acids. J lost 10 bases, V lost 6 bases, and 6 bases had no gene match. The chain is built from TRBV20-1 and TRBJ2-1; 7 bases are a match to TRBD2. The sequenced material came from PBMCs. The sequence was obtained from a female donor in good health and CMV-seropositive. CDR3 bases: TGCAGTGCCCGGGGGGTTGGAGAGCAGTTCTTC. Its translation: CSARGVGEQFF.